The 31 T cell receptor beta chains listed next were all sequenced from one sample in a study of blood T cell repertoires in COVID-19. TCRdb keeps only in-frame clones here, not all; method: immunoSEQ multiplex PCR. The data contain tens of thousands of clones, 80% to 90% of them seen just once; the ten biggest clones take up around 14%. What was sequenced was peripheral blood. The receptors shown here come from a man in his 70s with active or convalescent COVID-19.

The rearrangement uses TRBV4-1 and TRBJ1-4; D is ambiguous. Looked up from germline, CDR1 is MGHRA and CDR2 is YSYEKL. The CDR3 sequence is 16 residues long. V lost 2 bases and J 0 bases, leaving 10 bases between the germline ends. The CDR3 sequence is CASSQRAGATNEKLFF. CDR3 nucleotides: TGCGCCAGCAGCCAAAGGGCCGGGGCAACTAATGAAAAACTGTTTTTT.

The chain has TRBV3-1 (or the pseudogene TRBV3-2) and TRBJ2-5; 10 bases line up with TRBD2. The CDR3 is 16 residues long. Germline trimming cut 1 base from V and 2 bases from J; bases unmatched to any gene: 4. CDR1 is LGHDT, CDR2 YNNKEL, per germline (reference sequence). The CDR3 coding sequence is TGTGCCAGCAGCCAAGGACTAGCGGGCAAACAAGAGACCCAGTACTTC. Residues: CASSQGLAGKQETQYF.

The chain couples TRBV30 to TRBJ2-2, with TRBD1 matching 7 bases. The V gene's germline CDR1 is GTSNPN and CDR2 SVGIG (reference sequence). The CDR3 spans 16 residues. The V segment lost 0 bases and the J segment 7 bases; nucleotides outside the gene matches: 11. CDR3 loop: CAWSVRTGSHSGELFF. CDR3 coding DNA: TGTGCCTGGAGTGTACGGACAGGATCCCACAGCGGGGAGCTGTTTTTT.

The chain recombines TRBV19 with TRBJ2-1; the match to TRBD2 covers 8 bases. This CDR3 region has 14 residues. V shed 3 bases, J shed 6 bases, and the junction held 4 bases outside the gene matches. The germline gives CDR1 LNHDA, CDR2 SQIVND (reference sequence). For the CDR3, the DNA is TGTGCCAGTAGTATGACTAGCGCGTCCAATGAGCAGTTCTTC. As protein: CASSMTSASNEQFF.

The genes are TRBV3-1 (or the pseudogene TRBV3-2) and TRBJ2-2; 14 positions match TRBD2. The CDR3 is made up of 18 amino acids. Trimming at V came to 4 bases and at J to 6 bases, leaving 10 bases not matched to a gene. Germline loops: CDR1 LGHDT, CDR2 YNNKEL (reference sequence). CDR3 DNA: TGTGCCAGCAGCCTAACCGGGACTAGCGGGAGTATCGCCGGGGAGCTGTTTTTT. This sequence encodes CASSLTGTSGSIAGELFF.

The chain carries TRBV4-2 and TRBJ2-3; the match to TRBD2 covers 14 bases. Germline-derived CDR1 and CDR2 are LGHNA and YNFKEQ. The ends lost 2 bases at V and 3 bases at J; junction bases unmatched: 13. This CDR3 contains 20 residues. The CDR3 nucleotides read TGTGCCAGCAGCCAACAAGGGACTAGCGGGAGTATCGGGTCGACAGATACGCAGTATTTT. This sequence encodes CASSQQGTSGSIGSTDTQYF.

This rearrangement joins TRBV5-1 to TRBJ2-1; 11 bases are shared with TRBD2. Trimming took 4 bases from V and 10 from J; bases not matched to a gene: 7. This CDR3 comprises 14 residues. CDR1 and CDR2 from the germline V gene are SGHRS and YFSETQ. The CDR3 bases are TGCGCCAGCAGCAGTGGGACTAGCGGAAGCGAGCAGTTCTTC. Translation: CASSSGTSGSEQFF.

The CDR3 loop is CAISRGQNYEQYF. The DNA for the CDR3 is TGTGCCATCAGCCGGGGACAAAACTACGAGCAGTACTTC. The chain is built from TRBV10-3 and TRBJ2-7; tentatively, D is TRBD1 (6 bases). The germline V gene encodes CDR1 ENHRY and CDR2 SYGVKD. Trimming took 6 bases from V and 3 from J, leaving 12 bases between them. The CDR3 is made up of 13 amino acids.

This chain links TRBV7-8 with TRBJ2-2; 8 nucleotides line up with TRBD2. After removal of 1 base from V and 6 bases from J, the junction contained 4 bases not matched to a gene. This CDR3 is 15 amino acids long. The germline gives CDR1 SGHVS, CDR2 FQNEAQ. CDR3 amino acids: CASSLVVGGAGELFF. The CDR3 DNA follows: TGTGCCAGCAGCTTAGTTGTCGGGGGGGCCGGGGAGCTGTTTTTT. The full variable domain, its missing parts supplied by reference TRBV7-8 and TRBJ2-2, is GAGVSQSPRYKVAKRGQDVALRCDPISGHVSLFWYQQALGQGPEFLTYFQNEAQLDKSGLPSDRFFAERPEGSVSTLKIQRTQQEDSAVYLCASSLVVGGAGELFFGEGSRLTVL.

This clone has only one observation. The chain employs TRBV4-2 and TRBJ2-7; a possible D gene is TRBD1 (6 bases). Germline V gene sequence: CDR1 LGHNA, CDR2 YNFKEQ. V was pared by 3 bases and J by 7 bases, with 13 bases between. This CDR3 has 13 amino acids. For the CDR3, the DNA is TGTGCCAGCAGCCAGGAACAGGGCTATGAGCAGTACTTC. Residues: CASSQEQGYEQYF.

This clone occurred once. The chain is built from TRBV5-1 and TRBJ1-3; the D is unclear. In germline, CDR1 is SGHRS, CDR2 YFSETQ. This CDR3 contains 15 residues. Trimming stripped 6 bases from V and 4 bases from J, with 17 bases between. CDR3 amino acids: CASTTAGEEGNTIYF. CDR3 bases: TGCGCCAGCACCACGGCCGGGGAGGAGGGAAACACCATATATTTT.

The chain joins TRBV5-4 to TRBJ2-1; D gene uncertain. Trimming shortened V by 6 bases and J by 0 bases, and 13 bases separated the two germline ends. Germline CDR1 reads SGHNT; CDR2 reads YYREEE (reference sequence). CDR3 length: 15 residues. The CDR3 DNA reads TGTGCCAGCACCTCGGTCCCGAGCTCCTACAATGAGCAGTTCTTC. Translation: CASTSVPSSYNEQFF.

This chain links TRBV29-1 with TRBJ1-2; 8 bases line up with TRBD1. With V trimmed by 2 bases and J by 2 bases, 4 bases remained unmatched. Germline V lookup: CDR1 SQVTM, CDR2 ANQGSEA. The CDR3 is made up of 14 amino acids. The CDR3 protein is CSVEPRTGNYGYTF. The CDR3 DNA reads TGCAGCGTTGAACCGAGGACAGGGAACTATGGCTACACCTTC.

This clone was detected once. This chain connects TRBV18 to TRBJ1-1; tentatively, D is TRBD1 (6 bases). The CDR3 extends over 13 amino acids. From germline, CDR1 is KGHSH and CDR2 LQKENI. Trimming took off 6 bases at V and 0 bases at J, with 8 bases between the two ends. The CDR3 DNA reads as TGTGCCAGCTCGCAGGGGTTGAACACTGAAGCTTTCTTT. Protein: CASSQGLNTEAFF.

There are a few counts of this clone. V usage is TRBV29-1 and J usage is TRBJ2-1; D is uncertain. Germline V gives CDR1 SQVTM, CDR2 ANQGSEA. The CDR3 loop spans 13 amino acids. CDR3 amino acids: CSVSLSAHNEQFF. In DNA, the CDR3 is TGCTCAGTGTCTCTTTCTGCACACAATGAGCAGTTCTTC.

CDR3 DNA: TGTGCCAGCAGCGTAGAGCTCGTGACTAGCGGTAGCACAGATACGCAGTATTTT. This translates into CASSVELVTSGSTDTQYF. The chain recombines TRBV9 with TRBJ2-3; 9 bases are shared with TRBD2. The CDR3 is 18 residues long. Germline assignment: CDR1 SGDLS and CDR2 YYNGEE. Trimming cost V 0 bases and J 0 bases; bases outside gene matches: 8.

The chain uses TRBV6-1 and TRBJ1-2; D not certain. The ends were cut back, 2 bases at V and 5 bases at J, with 9 bases in the middle. The CDR3 is 13 amino acids. Germline CDR1 and CDR2: MNHNS and SASEGT. CDR3 sequence (DNA): TGTGCCAGCAGTGAATACCCCGAGTATGGCTACACCTTC. Translation gives CASSEYPEYGYTF.

V usage is TRBV5-6 and J usage is TRBJ1-2, with D possibly matching TRBD1 (6 bases). The V and J ends lost 4 bases and 4 bases respectively, with 11 bases between them. The CDR3 is 13 residues long. Germline CDR1 SGHDT, CDR2 YYEEEE. CDR3 loop: CASSLRGSYGYTF. CDR3 DNA: TGTGCCAGCAGCCTCAGGGGAAGCTATGGCTACACCTTC.

The J gene is TRBJ2-5, the V gene TRBV6-5; D possibly corresponds to TRBD2 (5 bases). This CDR3 has 14 residues. The germline V and J ends were trimmed by 2 bases and 7 bases, with 14 bases remaining between them. Germline loops: CDR1 MNHEY, CDR2 SVGAGI. The CDR3 loop reads CASSYEGAAGTQYF. The CDR3 DNA reads TGTGCCAGCAGTTACGAGGGAGCCGCTGGGACCCAGTACTTC.

J is TRBJ2-4 and V is TRBV6-1; no clear D. Deletions cut 2 bases from V and 2 bases from J, with 7 bases between. The CDR3 runs 14 residues. The germline V gene has CDR1 MNHNS and CDR2 SASEGT. In DNA, the CDR3 is TGTGCCAGCAGTGAACAGGTGACCAAAAACATTCAGTACTTC. It is translated as CASSEQVTKNIQYF.

The sample holds one count of this clone. The rearrangement links TRBV24-1 to TRBJ2-1; perhaps TRBD1 as D (5 bases). Germline CDR1 KGHDR, CDR2 SFDVKD. V was trimmed by 3 bases and J by 7 bases, leaving 9 bases between them. The CDR3 length is 13 residues. The CDR3 region is CATSDPPGNEQFF. CDR3 bases: TGTGCCACCAGTGATCCTCCAGGGAATGAGCAGTTCTTC.

The J gene is TRBJ2-5, the V gene TRBV4-2, with 15 bases fitting TRBD2. Per the germline V gene, CDR1 is LGHNA and CDR2 is YNFKEQ. This CDR3 is built from 16 residues. V lost 1 base to trimming and J lost 4 bases; unmatched junction nucleotides: 1. CDR3 region: CASSQGGLAGGETQYF. The CDR3 DNA follows: TGTGCCAGCAGCCAAGGGGGACTAGCGGGAGGAGAGACCCAGTACTTC.

V gene TRBV18 combines with J gene TRBJ2-3, with 8 bases that match TRBD2. Germline V gene lookup returns CDR1 KGHSH and CDR2 LQKENI. With 0 bases clipped from V and 9 bases from J, the junction kept 17 bases outside the gene matches. This CDR3 has 18 amino acids. The CDR3 is CASSPPLTGTREGRTQYF. The CDR3 DNA reads as TGTGCCAGCTCACCACCTTTAACCGGGACTAGAGAGGGTCGGACGCAGTATTTT.

This sequence joins TRBV5-1 and TRBJ2-2; the D gene is possibly TRBD2 (5 bases). Germline CDR1 is SGHRS and CDR2 is YFSETQ. The V end lost 4 bases, the J end lost 5 bases, and 12 bases lay between the germline ends. The CDR3 contains 14 residues. CDR3 sequence reads: CASSPGRGTGELFF. In DNA form, the CDR3 reads TGCGCCAGCAGCCCTGGACGGGGAACCGGGGAGCTGTTTTTT.

This chain joins TRBV2 and TRBJ2-4; D remains ambiguous. Germline V gene sequence: CDR1 SNHLY, CDR2 FYNNEI. This CDR3 is 14 amino acids long. V lost 8 bases to trimming and J lost 0 bases, with 11 bases between them. CDR3 loop: CASAFQLAKNIQYF. Written as DNA, the CDR3 is TGTGCCAGCGCATTCCAACTAGCCAAAAACATTCAGTACTTC. Combining the CDR3 with reference TRBV2 and TRBJ2-4 gives the whole variable domain EPEVTQTPSHQVTQMGQEVILRCVPISNHLYFYWYRQILGQKVEFLVSFYNNEISEKSEIFDDQFSVERPDGSNFTLKIRSTKLEDSAMYFCASAFQLAKNIQYFGAGTRLSVL.

The chain carries TRBV24-1 and TRBJ2-3; possible D gene TRBD1, 6 bases. This CDR3 region has 15 residues. CDR1 KGHDR and CDR2 SFDVKD come from the germline V gene. V was trimmed by 0 bases and J by 3 bases, leaving 9 bases between them. The CDR3 DNA is TGTGCCACCAGTGATTTGGGGCAGGGGACAGATACGCAGTATTTT. Translation: CATSDLGQGTDTQYF.

This chain joins TRBV7-2 and TRBJ1-2; TRBD1 matches 7 bases. Germline trimming cut 8 bases from V and 4 bases from J; bases unmatched to any gene: 13. Germline lookup yields CDR1 SGHTA and CDR2 FQGNSA. There are 15 residues in the CDR3. The CDR3 loop reads CASLTKEGAGYGYTF. Here the CDR3 DNA reads TGTGCCAGCCTAACTAAAGAGGGGGCTGGCTATGGCTACACCTTC. Filled out from reference TRBV7-2 and TRBJ1-2, the complete variable domain reads GAGVSQSPSNKVTEKGKDVELRCDPISGHTALYWYRQSLGQGLEFLIYFQGNSAPDKSGLPSDRFSAERTGGSVSTLTIQRTQQEDSAVYLCASLTKEGAGYGYTFGSGTRLTVV.

The chain couples TRBV27 to TRBJ2-2; D is undetermined. Germline lookup yields CDR1 MNHEY and CDR2 SMNVEV (reference sequence). The CDR3 extends over 15 amino acids. The CDR3 loop is CATKAGSVSTGELFF. CDR3 bases: TGTGCTACCAAGGCCGGGTCTGTCAGCACCGGGGAGCTGTTTTTT.

The chain uses TRBV5-1 and TRBJ2-7, with 8 positions matching TRBD2. The CDR3 loop spans 15 amino acids. Germline V lookup: CDR1 SGHRS, CDR2 YFSETQ. J gave up 0 bases and V 3 bases, and 5 bases lay outside the gene matches. The CDR3, as DNA: TGCGCCAGCAGCTCTCTAGCGGGTGCCTCCTACGAGCAGTACTTC. It codes for CASSSLAGASYEQYF.

The chain recombines TRBV5-8 with TRBJ1-5; D possibly corresponds to TRBD1 (6 bases). The CDR3 is 15 residues long. The V gene's germline CDR1 is SGHTS and CDR2 YDEGEE. The V and J ends lost 4 bases and 0 bases respectively, with 11 bases between them. The CDR3 DNA sequence: TGTGCCAGCAGCGTCGGGACAAATAGCAATCAGCCCCAGCATTTT. It specifies CASSVGTNSNQPQHF.

Only one count was recorded for this clone. The V and J genes are TRBV6-5 and TRBJ1-1; D not certain. Germline V gene data show CDR1 as MNHEY and CDR2 as SVGAGI. The length of the CDR3 is 14 residues. Trimming removed 6 bases from V and 8 bases from J, with 19 bases in between. In DNA form, the CDR3 reads TGTGCCAGCAGCGGAAGGACTCTCCGAATCGAAGCTTTCTTT. Translation gives CASSGRTLRIEAFF.